These T cell receptor beta chains were read from a single sample in a study of T cell responses to AZD1222 COVID-19 vaccine. The repertoire was sequenced with immunoSEQ multiplex PCR; TCRdb's copy has only in-frame clones and lacks some. The sample holds 40,000 to 50,000 clones, 70% to 90% seen once. Sequenced material: peripheral blood, taken 28 days after the second AZD1222 dose. These receptor sequences come from an adult who received the AZD1222 COVID-19 vaccine. Each CDR3 is given with its conserved first and last residue. D genes are given only for firm matches. Clone size appears in some rows only: once, few, many, or a class for an expanded clone.

TRBJ2-3 | - | - | TRBV4-1 | TGCGCCAGCAGCCAAGATCGGTCGCAGGGCTTGCGGGGAACAGATACGCAGTATTTT | CASSQDRSQGLRGTDTQYF
TRBJ1-4 | - | - | TRBV7-2 | TGTGCCAGCAGCTTAGGGTACGAAAAACTGTTTTTT | CASSLGYEKLFF
TRBJ1-2 | - | TRBD1 | TRBV24-1 | TGTGCCACCAGTGACCCTGACAGGGCACACAACTATGGCTACACCTTC | CATSDPDRAHNYGYTF
TRBJ1-5 | - | - | TRBV19 | TGTGCCAGTAAGAGGAGGGAGTTCAATCAGCCCCAGCATTTT | CASKRREFNQPQHF
TRBJ2-2 | - | - | TRBV5-6 | TGTGCCAGCAGCCTGGACAGGAACACCGGGGAGCTGTTTTTT | CASSLDRNTGELFF
TRBJ1-1 | - | - | TRBV9 | TGTGCCAGCAGCGTAGGACCGGGACCCACAAGTGAAGCTTTCTTT | CASSVGPGPTSEAFF
TRBJ2-5 | - | TRBD1 | TRBV5-4 | TGTGCCAGCAGCGTGGAGGACAGGTGGCGGGAGACCCAGTACTTC | CASSVEDRWRETQYF
TRBJ1-2 | - | - | TRBV29-1 | TGCAGCGGAGCCGACTTGGGCTATGGCTACACCTTC | CSGADLGYGYTF
TRBJ2-7 | - | TRBD1 | TRBV19 | TGTGCCAGTAGTGACAGGGGACACGAGCAGTACTTC | CASSDRGHEQYF
TRBJ2-7 | - | - | TRBV15 | TGTGCCACCAGCAGAGATGTGGCGGGGGCATACTACGAGCAGTACTTC | CATSRDVAGAYYEQYF
TRBJ2-1 | - | TRBD1 | TRBV4-2 | TGTGCCAGCAGCCGAGACAGGGACCCAGATTACAATGAGCAGTTCTTC | CASSRDRDPDYNEQFF
TRBJ2-5 | - | - | TRBV29-1 | TGCAGCGTTGACGTGGGGGGGGCGCGGGAGACCCAGTACTTC | CSVDVGGARETQYF
TRBJ1-1 | - | - | TRBV21-1 | TGTGCCAGCAGCTCATCCCAGGGACAATCTGAAGCTTTCTTT | CASSSSQGQSEAFF
TRBJ2-7 | - | TRBD2 | TRBV19 | TGTGCCAGTAGTGTAGCGGGCCACTACGAGCAGTACTTC | CASSVAGHYEQYF
TRBJ1-2 | - | TRBD1 | TRBV29-1 | TGCAGCGTCACGGACAGGGAGAACTATGGCTACACCTTC | CSVTDRENYGYTF
TRBJ2-2 | few | TRBD2 | TRBV5-6 | TGTGCCAGCAGCCACTTTGAGCGGGGGAGGTCCGGGGAGCTGTTTTTT | CASSHFERGRSGELFF
TRBJ2-2 | - | TRBD1 | TRBV3-1/TRBV3-2 | TGTGCCAGCAGCCTGCGGACAGGGGCGAGGACCGGGGAGCTGTTTTTT | CASSLRTGARTGELFF
TRBJ1-2 | - | - | TRBV27 | TGTGCCAGCAGTTGGGGAAGAAGCTATGGCTACACCTTC | CASSWGRSYGYTF
TRBJ2-2 | - | - | TRBV24-1 | TGTGCCACCAGTACGACTAGTATGGCCGGGGAGCTGTTTTTT | CATSTTSMAGELFF
TRBJ1-6 | few | TRBD1 | TRBV5-1 | TGCGCCAGCAGCTTGGCCGCGACAGGGGATTCACCCCTCCACTTT | CASSLAATGDSPLHF
TRBJ2-2 | - | TRBD1 | TRBV7-2 | TGTGCCAGCAGCTTAGCCCGGACAGGGGCGGGCACCGGGGAGCTGTTTTTT | CASSLARTGAGTGELFF
TRBJ2-2 | - | - | TRBV10-3 | TGTGCCATTTCGCCCGGGACAAGTGGCGGGGAGCTGTTTTTT | CAISPGTSGGELFF
TRBJ2-3 | - | TRBD2 | TRBV2 | TGTGCCAGCAGTGTTGAGCTAGCGGGGGGACTTAGCGCAGATACGCAGTATTTT | CASSVELAGGLSADTQYF
TRBJ1-6 | - | - | TRBV18 | TGTGCCAGCTCACCACCGGTAAACCGGGCCCGCCGGATCCCCCTCCACTTT | CASSPPVNRARRIPLHF
TRBJ1-2 | - | - | TRBV7-9 | TGTGCCAGCAGCTTAGGTCCAGGGACGGCAAACTTC | CASSLGPGTANF
TRBJ1-6 | - | - | TRBV19 | TGTGCCAGTAGTACCGCCGGGACCCAAGATTCACCCCTCCACTTT | CASSTAGTQDSPLHF
TRBJ2-2 | - | TRBD2 | TRBV6-2/TRBV6-3 | TGTGCCAGCAGTTATGACGGGAGGGGCACCGGGGAGCTGTTTTTT | CASSYDGRGTGELFF
TRBJ2-7 | - | - | TRBV6-5 | TGTGCCAGCAGTTACTCCGCCGAGGGGTTTTTCTACGAGCAGTACTTC | CASSYSAEGFFYEQYF
TRBJ2-7 | - | - | TRBV5-6 | TGTGCCAGCAGCTTGGGCCATCTAGGGGCCTACGAGCAGTACTTC | CASSLGHLGAYEQYF
TRBJ2-3 | - | TRBD2 | TRBV6-5 | TGTGCCAGCAGTTACGGTGGGGGGGTACCAGATACGCAGTATTTT | CASSYGGGVPDTQYF
TRBJ2-1 | - | - | TRBV30 | TGTGCCTGGAGTGTGAGAGGCGATGAGCAGTTCTTC | CAWSVRGDEQFF
TRBJ2-1 | - | TRBD1 | TRBV7-3 | TGTGCCAGCAGCCAAAGAACGACAGGGATCGATGAGCAGTTCTTC | CASSQRTTGIDEQFF
TRBJ1-5 | - | - | TRBV5-8 | TGTGCCAGCAGCTTTGGTCAGGTTAGCAATCAGCCCCAGCATTTT | CASSFGQVSNQPQHF
TRBJ1-1 | - | TRBD1 | TRBV15 | TGTGCCACCAGCAGAGATCATTTGGGACAGGGGAACACTGAAGCTTTCTTT | CATSRDHLGQGNTEAFF
TRBJ2-1 | - | - | TRBV10-1 | TGCGCCAGCAGTGAGGGGGCCCTCACCCGGGGGTCCTACAATGAGCAGTTCTTC | CASSEGALTRGSYNEQFF
TRBJ2-3 | - | - | TRBV12-3/TRBV12-4 | TGTGCCAGCAAAGAGGGAACAGATACGCAGTATTTT | CASKEGTDTQYF
TRBJ1-3 | once | TRBD1 | TRBV7-8 | TGTGCCAGCAGCCCGGACAGGGTCCCAACGATTTCTGGAAACACCATATATTTT | CASSPDRVPTISGNTIYF
TRBJ1-6 | once | TRBD1 | TRBV6-5 | TGTGCCAGCAGGGGACAGGGGTTTTCACCCCTCCACTTT | CASRGQGFSPLHF
TRBJ2-3 | - | TRBD2 | TRBV9 | TGTGCCAGCAGCGCCGGACTAGCGGGAGGAGATACGCAGTATTTT | CASSAGLAGGDTQYF
TRBJ2-7 | once | TRBD1 | TRBV2 | TGTGCCAGCAGTGACAGGGGGTACTACGAGCAGTACTTC | CASSDRGYYEQYF
TRBJ1-2 | - | - | TRBV27 | TGTGCCAGCAGTTTATTCCCGAGGGCTTATGGCTACACCTTC | CASSLFPRAYGYTF
TRBJ2-6 | - | - | TRBV5-1 | TGCGCCAGCAGCGGCTCTGGGGCCAACGTCCTGACTTTC | CASSGSGANVLTF
TRBJ2-2 | few | - | TRBV10-2 | TGCGCCAGCATTGGGGAAGCCACCGGGGAGCTGTTTTTT | CASIGEATGELFF
TRBJ2-7 | - | - | TRBV10-3 | TGTGCCATCAGTGAGGGGACCGCCGCCTACGAGCAGTACTTC | CAISEGTAAYEQYF
TRBJ1-2 | - | - | TRBV19 | TGTGCCAGTAGCTACTCGAGGTGGGGCTACACCTTC | CASSYSRWGYTF
TRBJ1-6 | - | - | TRBV6-1 | TGTGCCAGCAGTGAAAAGGGAGTTTGGCACTTT | CASSEKGVWHF
TRBJ1-2 | - | - | TRBV7-9 | TGTGCCAGCAGCCCCGAGAACAGGGATGGCTACACCTTC | CASSPENRDGYTF
TRBJ1-2 | once | - | TRBV5-1 | TGCGCCAGCAGCTTGGGTGACACAACTAACTATGGCTACACCTTC | CASSLGDTTNYGYTF
TRBJ1-6 | once | TRBD1 | TRBV3-1/TRBV3-2 | TGTGCCAGCAGCAAACCGACAGGGGGGGATTCACCCCTCCACTTT | CASSKPTGGDSPLHF
TRBJ2-7 | - | - | TRBV7-2 | TGTGCCAGCAGCCCCAGGGCCGGACTTCGGGAGCAGTACTTC | CASSPRAGLREQYF
TRBJ1-2 | - | TRBD1 | TRBV2 | TGTGCCAGCAGTGAAAAGGAGGGGGCATTTGGCTACACCTTC | CASSEKEGAFGYTF
TRBJ1-5 | - | TRBD1 | TRBV18 | TGTGCCAGCTCACCGGGAAGAGACCGGGACAGAGCTTATAGCAATCAGCCCCAGCATTTT | CASSPGRDRDRAYSNQPQHF
TRBJ1-6 | few | TRBD1 | TRBV3-1/TRBV3-2 | TGTGCCAGCAGCAAGGGACAGGGATTCCGTTCACCCCTCCACTTT | CASSKGQGFRSPLHF
TRBJ1-2 | - | TRBD1 | TRBV7-3 | TGTGCCAGCAGCCTATCCGGACAGGGGAGCTCCTATGGCTACACCTTC | CASSLSGQGSSYGYTF